The 22 T cell receptor beta chains given below trace back to one sample, sequenced in a study of T cells in Graves' hyperthyroidism and ophthalmopathy. RNA transcripts yielded amplified TCR beta CDR3 regions. HTBI primers were used for first-round RT-PCR of the TCR CDR3. TCRdb recomputed calls from the multiplex PCR reads with MiXCR, one row per CDR3 protein. The sample yields around 610,000 distinct CDR3 sequences, roughly 14% seen once. The sequencing input was blood. All receptors derive from a woman between 40 and 55 years old with Graves' ophthalmopathy.

This clonotype was detected ten times or more. The chain has TRBV19 and TRBJ1-1; D unresolved. The CDR3 runs 14 residues. Trimming took off 3 bases at V and 8 bases at J, with 16 bases between the two ends. The V gene's germline CDR1 is LNHDA and CDR2 SQIVND (reference sequence). The CDR3 DNA reads TGTGCCAGTAGTATGGTCGGTCAGCTCAAGGAAGCTTTCTTT. Translating gives CASSMVGQLKEAFF.

This clonotype was recorded many times. The J gene is TRBJ2-7, the V gene TRBV12-3 or TRBV12-4, with 7 bases that match TRBD2. This CDR3 spans 13 amino acids. V shed 6 bases, J shed 6 bases, and the junction held 8 bases outside the gene matches. CDR3 sequence reads: CASSMRELGEQYF. The DNA for the CDR3 is TGTGCCAGCAGCATGCGGGAGTTGGGCGAGCAGTACTTC.

The rearrangement links TRBV29-1 to TRBJ2-7; 8 positions match TRBD1. This CDR3 comprises 14 residues. Germline assignment: CDR1 SQVTM and CDR2 ANQGSEA. The junction had 12 bases not matched to a gene; V was cut back by 4 bases and J by 7 bases. DNA of the CDR3: TGCAGCGTTGGATCACAGGGGGGCAGCTTAGAGCAGTACTTC. Translation: CSVGSQGGSLEQYF.

In its sample, this clonotype was seen many times. This chain connects TRBV28 to TRBJ1-2; D might be TRBD1 (5 bases). The germline V gene encodes CDR1 MDHEN and CDR2 SYDVKM. Between the trimmed V and J ends, which lost 4 bases and 9 bases, there was a span of 21 bases. This CDR3 region has 15 residues. The CDR3 region has the DNA TGTGCCAGCAGTTCCTTTAAAGCCGGGGCGTATAGCTACACCTTC. Its translation is CASSSFKAGAYSYTF.

This clonotype occurred many times. This chain links TRBV29-1 with TRBJ1-1; no clear D gene. There are 13 residues in the CDR3. Germline CDR1 is SQVTM and CDR2 is ANQGSEA. Trimming cost V 1 base and J 3 bases, with 9 bases left between them. This CDR3 is CSVEGRGDTEAFF. The CDR3 DNA sequence: TGCAGCGTTGAAGGCCGGGGAGACACTGAAGCTTTCTTT.

This clonotype has a count of ten or more. This chain links TRBV20-1 with TRBJ2-6, with no clear D. The CDR3 sequence is 13 residues long. Germline V CDR1 and CDR2: DFQATT, SNEGSKA (reference sequence). V lost 6 bases, J lost 4 bases, and 10 bases lay in between. The CDR3, as DNA: TGCAGTGCCGTGTCTGACGGGGCCAACGTCCTGACTTTC. It specifies CSAVSDGANVLTF.

This clonotype turned up a few times. The chain combines TRBV12-3 or TRBV12-4 with TRBJ2-2; perhaps TRBD1 as D (5 bases). CDR3 length equals 13 residues. With 7 bases removed from V and 7 bases from J, the gap between germline ends came to 13 bases. CDR3 sequence: CASTPTVHGELFF. The CDR3 coding sequence is TGTGCCAGCACCCCGACAGTTCACGGGGAGCTGTTTTTT.

This clonotype was found many times. The gene calls are TRBV6-5 and TRBJ2-7; D is possibly TRBD1 (6 bases). Trimming left V 3 bases short and J 2 bases short, with 17 bases between. The CDR3 loop spans 16 amino acids. Germline lookup yields CDR1 MNHEY and CDR2 SVGAGI. The CDR3 nucleotides are TGTGCCAGCAGTTATTATACGGTCAGGGGCGCCTACGAGCAGTACTTC. Protein sequence: CASSYYTVRGAYEQYF.

This clonotype turned up a few times. The genes are TRBV5-1 and TRBJ2-7; D is tentatively TRBD1 or TRBD2 (6 bases each). The germline V gene has CDR1 SGHRS and CDR2 YFSETQ. The CDR3 has 14 residues. The germline V and J ends were trimmed by 4 bases and 0 bases, with 11 bases remaining between them. CDR3 loop: CASSRGDSSYEQYF. The CDR3 DNA sequence: TGCGCCAGCAGCAGGGGGGATAGCTCCTACGAGCAGTACTTC.

The table lists this clonotype with many counts. The genes are TRBV6-2 or TRBV6-3 and TRBJ1-2, with D unclear. Trimming removed 9 bases from V and 4 bases from J, with 15 bases in between. CDR1 and CDR2 from the germline V gene are MNHEY and SVGEGT. The CDR3 has 13 residues. CDR3 residues: CASNPHTLYGYTF. DNA of the CDR3: TGTGCCAGTAACCCCCATACTCTCTATGGCTACACCTTC.

The V call is TRBV6-4, the J call TRBJ2-7; 9 nucleotides agree with TRBD1. The trim removed 7 bases at V and 7 bases at J, leaving 5 bases unmatched. From germline, CDR1 is MRHNA and CDR2 SNTAGT. The CDR3 runs to 12 residues. The CDR3 bases are TGTGCCAGCATAACAGGGGGCAAAGAGCAGTACTTC. Translated, it gives CASITGGKEQYF.

This clonotype was seen ten or more times. The CDR3 sequence: CSVAPGQGTYEQYF. The DNA of the CDR3 is TGCAGCGTTGCACCGGGACAGGGGACCTACGAGCAGTACTTC. V usage is TRBV29-1 and J usage is TRBJ2-7, with TRBD1 matching 10 bases. The V gene's germline CDR1 is SQVTM and CDR2 ANQGSEA. V lost 4 bases, J lost 2 bases, and 5 bases stayed unmatched. This CDR3 is 14 amino acids long.

This clonotype was seen many times. This rearrangement joins TRBV7-2 to TRBJ2-5, with D possibly TRBD2 on 5 matching bases. Trimming took 5 bases from V and 7 from J, leaving 17 bases between them. The CDR3 sequence is 14 residues long. The germline V gene encodes CDR1 SGHTA and CDR2 FQGNSA. CDR3 amino acids: CASSPPGMGGTQYF. CDR3 sequence (DNA): TGTGCCAGCAGCCCCCCCGGGATGGGCGGGACCCAGTACTTC.

The rearrangement joins TRBV9 to TRBJ2-4, with D possibly matching TRBD1 (5 bases). The length of the CDR3 is 17 residues. V lost 0 bases and J 0 bases, leaving 13 bases between the germline ends. The germline V gene encodes CDR1 SGDLS and CDR2 YYNGEE. The CDR3 bases are TGTGCCAGCAGCGTAGGTCAGGGCGAGATAGCCAAAAACATTCAGTACTTC. Protein: CASSVGQGEIAKNIQYF.

The gene calls are TRBV4-2 and TRBJ2-7; no firm D call. The CDR3 has 15 amino acids. V lost 1 base to trimming and J lost 3 bases, with 13 bases between them. Germline CDR1 LGHNA, CDR2 YNFKEQ. The CDR3 nucleotides are TGTGCCAGCAGCCAAGTGCAGGACCTGGGCTACGAGCAGTACTTC. It encodes CASSQVQDLGYEQYF.

The table lists this clonotype with a few counts. The chain employs TRBV7-6 and TRBJ2-2; 12 positions match TRBD2. Germline loops: CDR1 SGHVS, CDR2 FNYEAQ. CDR3 length: 18 amino acids. J was trimmed by 5 bases and V by 4 bases; bases with no gene match: 11. The CDR3, as DNA: TGTGCCAGCAGCTCCGGGCCTAGCGGGAGGGCAAAGACCGGGGAGCTGTTTTTT. Amino acid sequence: CASSSGPSGRAKTGELFF.

This clonotype appeared a few times. The chain carries TRBV4-1 and TRBJ2-5; 10 positions agree with TRBD1. V gave up 4 bases and J gave up 10 bases; unmatched junction bases: 12. CDR3 length equals 15 residues. In germline, CDR1 is MGHRA, CDR2 YSYEKL. CDR3 sequence reads: CASSRTDRDRGDQYF. CDR3 coding DNA: TGCGCCAGCAGCCGGACTGACCGGGACAGGGGAGACCAGTACTTC.

In this sample, this clonotype turned up many times. The V call is TRBV20-1, the J call TRBJ1-1, with 7 bases fitting TRBD1. The ends lost 3 bases at V and 3 bases at J; junction bases unmatched: 10. The CDR3 is 15 residues long. Looked up from germline, CDR1 is DFQATT and CDR2 is SNEGSKA (reference sequence). The CDR3, as DNA: TGCAGTGCTAGCCCACAGGGGATGCAGGACACTGAAGCTTTCTTT. Its translation: CSASPQGMQDTEAFF.

Ten or more counts support this clonotype. V gene TRBV6-1 combines with J gene TRBJ2-7, with D hard to call. This CDR3 contains 15 residues. In germline, CDR1 is MNHNS, CDR2 SASEGT. V was clipped by 2 bases and J by 0 bases, with 11 bases between them. CDR3 amino acids: CASSEFGRYSYEQYF. The CDR3 coding sequence is TGTGCCAGCAGTGAATTCGGCAGGTACTCCTACGAGCAGTACTTC.

This clonotype was observed many times. CDR3 bases: TGCAGTGCTAGACAGACTGAATATGGCTACACCTTC. This encodes CSARQTEYGYTF. V is TRBV20-1 and J is TRBJ1-2; D is uncertain. This CDR3 spans 12 amino acids. V lost 2 bases and J 5 bases, leaving 9 bases between the germline ends. CDR1 and CDR2 from the germline V gene are DFQATT and SNEGSKA (reference sequence).

This clonotype was found a few times. The chain combines TRBV18 with TRBJ1-1; D is uncertain. The V end lost 2 bases, the J end lost 0 bases, and 7 bases lay between the germline ends. The CDR3 runs 14 residues. CDR1 KGHSH and CDR2 LQKENI come from the germline V gene. CDR3 protein: CASSPSQLNTEAFF. The CDR3 DNA reads as TGTGCCAGCTCACCATCCCAGTTGAACACTGAAGCTTTCTTT.

This clonotype was counted many times. This rearrangement joins TRBV6-1 to TRBJ2-7; 8 nucleotides line up with TRBD1. With V trimmed by 6 bases and J by 1 base, 5 bases remained unmatched. In germline, CDR1 is MNHNS, CDR2 SASEGT. The CDR3 has 14 residues. DNA of the CDR3: TGTGCCAGCAGATTCGGACAGGGATCCTACGAGCAGTACTTC. As protein: CASRFGQGSYEQYF.